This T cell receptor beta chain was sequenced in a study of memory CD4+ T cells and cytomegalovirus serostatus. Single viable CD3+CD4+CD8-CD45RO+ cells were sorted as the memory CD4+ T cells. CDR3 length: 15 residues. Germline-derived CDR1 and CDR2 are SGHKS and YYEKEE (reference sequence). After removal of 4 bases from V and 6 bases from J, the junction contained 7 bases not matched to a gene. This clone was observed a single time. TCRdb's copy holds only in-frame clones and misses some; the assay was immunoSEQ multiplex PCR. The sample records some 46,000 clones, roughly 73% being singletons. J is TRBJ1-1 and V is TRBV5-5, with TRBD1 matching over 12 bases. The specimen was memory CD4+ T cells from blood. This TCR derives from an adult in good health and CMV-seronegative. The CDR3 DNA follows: TGTGCCAGCAGCGGAGGGACAGGGGGCGTCTCTGAAGCTTTCTTT. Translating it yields CASSGGTGGVSEAFF.